This paragraph covers one T cell receptor (beta chain) sequence. A read error may account for a junction end that differs from germline. Treg sorting used a CD4+CD25+CD127-/low gate. TCRdb passed the 5' RACE reads through MiXCR, listing each CDR3 protein once. The table includes approximately 11,000 distinct CDR3 sequences, roughly 29% detected once. The clonotype was recovered from a female donor with breast cancer. Sequenced: Tregs sorted from a lymph node.

The DNA of the CDR3 is TGTGCCAGCACGAAAGGGACTAGCGGGTGGGATGAGCAGCTCTTC. Translating it yields CASTKGTSGWDEQLF. The chain uses TRBV7-9 and TRBJ2-1, with 12 bases fitting TRBD2. Germline V gene sequence: CDR1 SEHNR, CDR2 FQNEAQ (reference sequence). The CDR3 is made up of 15 amino acids.